A single sample gave rise to the 21 T cell receptor beta chains below, sequenced in a study of tumor-infiltrating lymphocytes in primary liver carcinoma. The study co-extracted DNA and RNA from roughly 20-30 mg of unsorted bulk tissue. A primer in the constant region served to generate TCR beta cDNA from roughly 550 ng of total RNA. Three nested multiplex PCR rounds, a slightly modified ARM-PCR, produced the libraries for TCR beta. TRBV1-TRBV30 forward primers and a C-beta reverse primer were used in the first two PCR rounds, which each ran for approximately 11 cycles. Via MiXCR, TCRdb re-called the multiplex PCR reads, giving one row per CDR3 protein. The sample records around 120,000 distinct CDR3 sequences, nearly 70% being singletons. Input material: tumor-adjacent normal liver tissue. The source of these receptors is a woman aged 55-70 years with primary liver carcinoma and hepatitis B virus infection.

Points on this clonotype: This sequence may be a read error, since a much larger clone differs from it by one base. The CDR3 does not close with the conserved phenylalanine or tryptophan, likely indicating a read error. The rearrangement links TRBV28 to TRBJ2-5; a possible D gene is TRBD2 (6 bases). The germline V gene encodes CDR1 MDHEN and CDR2 SYDVKM. The CDR3 spans 15 residues. Trimming removed 5 bases at V and 6 bases at J, with 19 bases between. DNA of the CDR3: TGTGCCAGCAGTCCCGGCGGGGTCGGGGAAAAGACCCAGTACCTC. It translates to CASSPGGVGEKTQYL.

This clonotype was counted a single time. No conserved phenylalanine or tryptophan is present at the end of the CDR3, so a read error is the likely explanation. This sequence joins TRBV5-1 and TRBJ1-1; 7 bases are a match to TRBD1. The CDR3 totals 15 residues. The germline CDR1 and CDR2 sequences are SGHRS and YFSETQ. CDR3 region: CASSEEQGQNTKAFL. Written as DNA, the CDR3 is TGCGCCAGCAGCGAGGAACAGGGACAGAACACTAAAGCTTTCCTT.

Details on this clonotype: A much more abundant neighbour one base away suggests this may be a read error. Since no conserved phenylalanine or tryptophan closes the CDR3, a read error is the likely cause. This chain connects TRBV6-5 to TRBJ2-1; TRBD1 is a possible D gene (5 bases). Germline V gives CDR1 MNHEY, CDR2 SVGAGI. V was cut by 2 bases and J by 4 bases, with 6 bases left in between. This CDR3 has 13 residues. This CDR3 reads CASSYGAYNEQFS. In DNA form, the CDR3 reads TGTGCCAGCAGTTACGGGGCGTACAATGAGCAGTTCTCC.

Comment on this clonotype: The junction and the germline gene differ at one end; a read error may be behind it. The rearrangement joins TRBV4-2 to TRBJ2-3; D uncertain. This CDR3 has 16 residues. Germline lookup yields CDR1 LGHNA and CDR2 YNFKEQ. In DNA form, the CDR3 reads TGTGCCAGCAGTCAAGGAACCATACTTAGCACAGATACGCAGTATTTT. Its protein product is CASSQGTILSTDTQYF.

The chain joins TRBV10-3 to TRBJ2-5; D not resolved. The germline CDR1 and CDR2 sequences are ENHRY and SYGVKD. V was cut by 0 bases and J by 2 bases, with 7 bases left in between. The CDR3 is made up of 14 amino acids. Here the CDR3 reads CAISESAPQETQYF. In DNA form, the CDR3 reads TGTGCCATCAGTGAGTCGGCACCACAAGAGACCCAGTACTTC.

Points on this clonotype: Its ends do not fully match the called genes, so a read error is possible. This chain uses TRBV5-1 with TRBJ2-3, with D hard to call. There are 15 residues in the CDR3. Germline V gene data show CDR1 as SGHRS and CDR2 as YFSETQ. The CDR3 region has the DNA TGCGCCAGCTCGCTAGGGTCAGACGGCACAGATACCCAGTATTTT. It specifies CASSLGSDGTDTQYF. Complete variable domain (other parts from reference TRBV5-1 and TRBJ2-3): KAGVTQTPRYLIKTRGQQVTLSCSPISGHRSVSWYQQTPGQGLQFLFEYFSETQRNKGNFPGRFSGRQFSNSRSEMNVSTLELGDSALYLCASSLGSDGTDTQYFGPGTRLTVL.

This chain joins TRBV7-9 and TRBJ2-7, with D possibly matching TRBD1 (6 bases). The germline V gene has CDR1 SEHNR and CDR2 FQNEAQ (reference sequence). Trimming stripped 6 bases from V and 0 bases from J, with 12 bases between. This CDR3 has 14 amino acids. DNA for the CDR3: TGTGCCAGCAGTTTTGGACAGAGCTCCTACGAGCAGTACTTC. The encoded protein is CASSFGQSSYEQYF.

The J gene is TRBJ2-5, the V gene TRBV11-2, with 9 bases matching TRBD2. The germline gives CDR1 SGHAT, CDR2 FQNNGV. With 4 bases clipped from V and 8 bases from J, the junction kept 14 bases outside the gene matches. This CDR3 is built from 16 residues. CDR3 DNA sequence: TGTGCCAGCAGCTACTCGCGAGGTAGCGGGAGATATACCCAGTACTTC. Protein: CASSYSRGSGRYTQYF.

As to this clonotype: Being one base from a much bigger clone, this may be a read error. The V call is TRBV28, the J call TRBJ2-5; the match to TRBD1 covers 9 bases. The V gene's germline CDR1 is MDHEN and CDR2 SYDVKM. The CDR3 consists of 16 residues. The CDR3 bases are TGTGCCTGCAGTTTATTCGGGACAGGGATTGAAGAGACCCAGTACTTC. Translation gives CACSLFGTGIEETQYF.

Worth noting for this clonotype: The final CDR3 position lacks the conserved phenylalanine or tryptophan, pointing to a likely read error. This chain connects TRBV6-2 or TRBV6-3 to TRBJ2-2, with D possibly being TRBD2 (5 bases). CDR1 and CDR2 (germline): MNHEY, SVGEGT. The germline V and J ends were trimmed by 0 bases and 0 bases, with 14 bases remaining between them. The CDR3 is made up of 18 amino acids. The CDR3 sequence: CASSYSPFTGSNTGELFI. The CDR3 DNA reads TGTGCCAGCAGTTACTCCCCCTTTACGGGATCGAACACCGGGGAGCTGTTTATT.

This clonotype occurred many times. The chain carries TRBV5-6 and TRBJ2-2; D gene ambiguous. CDR3 length: 14 amino acids. Trimming left V 1 base short and J 1 base short, with 5 bases between. Germline CDR1 SGHDT, CDR2 YYEEEE. CDR3 sequence: CASSLSGNTGELFF. The CDR3 DNA is TGTGCCAGCAGCTTGTCGGGGAACACCGGGGAGCTGTTTTTT.

In the case of this clonotype: The missing conserved phenylalanine or tryptophan at the end of this CDR3 makes a read error likely. The CDR3 DNA follows: TGTGTCAGCAACTTTAATCGGGGAACCTCCTACGAGCAGTACTCC. This sequence encodes CVSNFNRGTSYEQYS. V gene TRBV11-2 combines with J gene TRBJ2-7, with D tentatively TRBD2 (5 bases). CDR3 size: 15 residues. Germline V lookup: CDR1 SGHAT, CDR2 FQNNGV.

For this clonotype: Since no conserved phenylalanine or tryptophan closes the CDR3, a read error is the likely cause. The chain uses TRBV12-3 or TRBV12-4 and TRBJ2-1; 7 bases align to TRBD2. This CDR3 is 15 amino acids long. J lost 3 bases, V lost 4 bases, and 6 bases had no gene match. DNA for the CDR3: TGTGCCAGCAGTTCATCCGGGACTAACTACAATGAGCAGTTCCTT. Translation gives CASSSSGTNYNEQFL.

Points on this clonotype: Mismatch with germline at one junction end may stem from a read error. The rearrangement uses TRBV19 and TRBJ2-2; weak D call: TRBD2 (7 bases). CDR1 is LNHDA and CDR2 is SQIVND in the germline V gene (reference sequence). The length of the CDR3 is 16 residues. The CDR3 bases are TGTGCCACTAGTATGAGGGGGGGGAGGAACACCGGGGAGCTGTTTTTT. Amino acids: CATSMRGGRNTGELFF.

This clonotype was counted only a few times. One junction end disagrees with the germline gene, perhaps due to a read error. The chain uses TRBV5-4 and TRBJ1-4; 9 bases agree with TRBD1. Germline lookup yields CDR1 SGHNT and CDR2 YYREEE (reference sequence). The CDR3 length is 15 residues. The CDR3 nucleotides are TGTGCCGGCAGCTCTCCGGGACAGGGAAACGAAAAACTGTTTTTT. This gives the protein CAGSSPGQGNEKLFF.

Turning to this clonotype: Mismatch with germline at one junction end may stem from a read error. The chain combines TRBV11-2 with TRBJ1-1; possibly TRBD1 for D (6 bases). There are 15 residues in the CDR3. CDR1 and CDR2 (germline): SGHAT, FQNNGV. In DNA, the CDR3 is TGTGCCAGCAGCCCACCGGACAGAGTGAACACTGAAGCCTTCTTT. This sequence encodes CASSPPDRVNTEAFF. Variable domain in full (rest from reference TRBV11-2 and TRBJ1-1): EAGVAQSPRYKIIEKRQSVAFWCNPISGHATLYWYQQILGQGPKLLIQFQNNGVVDDSQLPKDRFSAERLKGVDSTLKIQPAKLEDSAVYLCASSPPDRVNTEAFFGQGTRLTVV.

In the case of this clonotype: At one end, the junction sequence differs from germline, possibly due to a read error. The rearrangement uses TRBV11-2 and TRBJ1-1; TRBD1 is a possible D gene (6 bases). The germline CDR1 and CDR2 sequences are SGHAT and FQNNGV. This CDR3 is 15 amino acids long. Here the CDR3 reads CARSSPERGMTEAFF. DNA of the CDR3: TGTGCCAGAAGCTCACCTGAGAGGGGGATGACCGAAGCTTTCTTT.

Remarks on this clonotype: The conserved closing phenylalanine or tryptophan is absent in this CDR3, likely reflecting a read error. The V and J genes are TRBV12-3 or TRBV12-4 and TRBJ1-1; no firm D call. The V end was cut by 3 bases, the J end by 9 bases, with 11 bases between. The CDR3 sequence is 12 residues long. The CDR3 is CASSLGMTKAFL. CDR3 nucleotide sequence: TGTGCCAGCAGTTTGGGAATGACTAAAGCTTTCCTT.

This clonotype is medium-sized within its sample. The CDR3: CASSQIRGADPYYEQYF. The CDR3 coding sequence is TGTGCCAGCAGTCAGATCAGGGGAGCCGACCCCTACTACGAGCAGTACTTC. The chain is built from TRBV11-2 and TRBJ2-7; weak D call: TRBD1 (6 bases). V shed 6 bases and J shed 3 bases, with 24 bases lying between them. Per the germline V gene, CDR1 is SGHAT and CDR2 is FQNNGV. The CDR3 is 17 amino acids.

In regard to this clonotype: A much larger clonotype is one base distant, so this may be a read error. The V and J genes are TRBV6-2 or TRBV6-3 and TRBJ1-1; 9 positions match TRBD1. The length of the CDR3 is 15 residues. Germline lookup yields CDR1 MNHEY and CDR2 SVGEGT. V shed 2 bases, J shed 3 bases, and the junction held 4 bases outside the gene matches. CDR3 residues: CASSYGQGSYTEAFF. CDR3 bases: TGTGCCAGCAGTTACGGACAGGGGTCGTACACTGAAGCTTTCTTT.

With regard to this clonotype: A much bigger clone sits one base away, suggesting this may be a read error. CDR3 nucleotides: TGTGCCAGCGGCCAACTAGCAGACTACGAGCAGTACTTC. It encodes CASGQLADYEQYF. The chain uses TRBV14 and TRBJ2-7; possible D gene TRBD2, 6 bases. Germline lookup yields CDR1 SGHDN and CDR2 FVKESK. This CDR3 is built from 13 residues.